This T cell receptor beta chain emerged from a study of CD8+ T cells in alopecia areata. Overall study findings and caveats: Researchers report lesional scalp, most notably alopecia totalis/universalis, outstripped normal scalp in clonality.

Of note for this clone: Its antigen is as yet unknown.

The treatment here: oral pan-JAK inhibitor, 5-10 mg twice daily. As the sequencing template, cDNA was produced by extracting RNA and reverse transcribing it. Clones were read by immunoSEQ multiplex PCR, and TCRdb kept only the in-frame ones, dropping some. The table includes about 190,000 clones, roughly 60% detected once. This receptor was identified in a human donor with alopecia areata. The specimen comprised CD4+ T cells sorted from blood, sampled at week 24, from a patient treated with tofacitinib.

The CDR3 DNA reads TGTGCCAGCTCACCCCTACAGACAGGGGCGACCGGCGGGGGCGAGCAGTACTTC. Translating it yields CASSPLQTGATGGGEQYF. This chain uses TRBV18 with TRBJ2-7, with D possibly being TRBD1 (8 bases). The V end lost 3 bases, the J end lost 6 bases, and 27 bases lay between the germline ends. Germline CDR1 reads KGHSH; CDR2 reads LQKENI. This CDR3 spans 18 amino acids.